There are many counts of the clone carrying this T cell receptor (beta chain). CDR1 is SGHTA and CDR2 is FQGNSA in the germline V gene. V was trimmed by 1 base and J by 0 bases, leaving 8 bases between them. CDR3 length: 15 residues. This sample was included in a study of T cell repertoires in cytomegalovirus infection. TCRdb ran MiXCR on the reads and lists one entry per CDR3 protein. The table records more than 400,000 distinct CDR3 sequences, 26% of them present only once. This chain uses TRBV7-2 with TRBJ2-3, with D unresolved. The sequencing sample was made of PBMCs. The source of this sequence is a human donor in good health (CMV status not recorded). Some clones in this sample may be carry-over from other donors' samples. The CDR3, as DNA: TGTGCCAGCAGCTTAGAGGGCGCTAGCACAGATACGCAGTATTTT. This translates into CASSLEGASTDTQYF.